This T cell receptor beta chain was sequenced for a study of long-term antiretroviral therapy in people with HIV. Whole-study findings and limits: It was observed that HIV repertoires exhibited narrower CDR3 length ranges than controls.

At survey level, the immunoSEQ assay was run in its v3.0 version. TCRdb keeps only in-frame clones here, not all; method: immunoSEQ multiplex PCR. The table includes about 25,000 clones, roughly three quarters detected once. Every one of the participants with HIV received treatment in the United States. Going into DNA extraction, samples held about 0.95-10 million cryopreserved PBMC. Germline loops: CDR1 SGHKS, CDR2 YYEKEE (reference sequence). This CDR3 is built from 15 residues. With 2 bases clipped from V and 5 bases from J, the junction kept 7 bases outside the gene matches. A note on this clone: Its antigen remains unknown.

The sample in question was unsorted PBMCs, obtained 2.1 years after starting antiretroviral therapy. The chain is built from TRBV5-5 and TRBJ1-2; 9 bases align to TRBD1. The receptor's source is a man under 40 with HIV. CDR3 nucleotide sequence: TGTGCCAGCAGCTTCGGACAGGGGTCGGTTTATGGCTACACCTTC. Translated, it gives CASSFGQGSVYGYTF.